This TCR beta chain emerged from a study of T cell repertoires in cytomegalovirus infection. Germline CDR1 SGHRS, CDR2 YFSETQ. V was cut by 4 bases and J by 4 bases, with 14 bases left in between. This CDR3 is 14 amino acids long. One entry per CDR3 protein, called by TCRdb with MiXCR from the reads. The sample includes approximately 310,000 distinct CDR3 sequences, just under 25% of them seen just once. Comment on this clonotype: What it binds is unknown.

This chain connects TRBV5-1 to TRBJ2-5; D unresolved. Specimen: cultured PBMCs, collected from culture after CMV antigen stimulation. This clonotype originated in a human donor in good health (CMV status not recorded). Some clones in this sample may be carry-over from other donors' samples. Written as DNA, the CDR3 is TGCGCCAGCAGCAGTCAGGCAAGCGCAGAGACCCAGTACTTC. Translating it yields CASSSQASAETQYF.